The source of this TCR beta chain is a study of cytomegalovirus exposure and HLA in healthy donors. This CDR3 has 12 amino acids. The germline gives CDR1 KGHSH, CDR2 LQKENI. The V end was cut by 3 bases, the J end by 4 bases, with 7 bases between. In regard to this clone: Other nucleotide sequences from this sample produce the same CDR3.

60 Vbeta and 13 Jbeta primers were used in PCR. TCRdb's table, derived via immunoSEQ multiplex PCR, lists solely in-frame clones and lacks some. This repertoire shows approximately 140,000 clones, around three quarters found once; its top ten account for about 3%. The V call is TRBV18, the J call TRBJ2-7; TRBD2 might be the D (5 bases). Sequencing used PBMCs. The TCR sequence derives from a man aged 35-49 years in good health and CMV-seropositive. The CDR3 DNA is TGTGCCAGCTCACCGGGAGAGTACGAGCAGTACTTC. This translates into CASSPGEYEQYF.